This T cell receptor beta chain was profiled in a study of CD8 T cells in Susac syndrome. Study-wide results and limits: The authors acknowledged that their TCR sequencing and HLA analysis involved a relatively small number of individuals.

The CDR3 contains 14 residues. V was clipped by 7 bases and J by 7 bases, with 14 bases between them. Random hexamers served to reverse transcribe roughly 0.45 to 1 ug RNA. MiXCR was run by TCRdb on the immunoSEQ multiplex PCR reads, yielding one entry per CDR3 protein. The sample lists more than 150,000 distinct CDR3 sequences, about 93% occurring once. Details on this clonotype: Its antigen is unknown.

From blood CD8+ and CD4+ T cells, TCR beta sequences were generated. Specimen: CD4+ T cells from PBMCs. The clonotype comes from a human donor in good health. The gene calls are TRBV12-3 or TRBV12-4 and TRBJ1-6; tentative D call: TRBD1 (5 bases). The CDR3 loop reads CASTPGPMNSPLHF. CDR3 DNA: TGTGCCAGCACACCGGGACCGATGAATTCACCCCTCCACTTT.